This entry features one TCR beta chain sequence. Its antigen remains unidentified. Other DNA variants within this sample encode the same CDR3. The ends lost 6 bases at V and 6 bases at J; junction bases unmatched: 1. Germline V CDR1 and CDR2: MNHEY, SVGAGI. CDR3 length equals 12 residues. The PCR used 60 Vbeta and 13 Jbeta primers. TCRdb's copy holds only in-frame clones and misses some; the assay was immunoSEQ multiplex PCR. The sample table sets out under 70,000 clones. The data belong to a study of cytomegalovirus exposure and HLA in healthy donors. Study-level background: Sequencing of 150 million to 200 million T cells in an earlier analysis found approximately 120 million unique TCR beta sequences.

Findings of the study overall: According to the study, around 180 TCR beta chains were cytomegalovirus-associated. Excluded: some indistinguishable V segments such as TRBV6-2 and TRBV6-3.

Sequenced sample: PBMCs. The TCR originated in a woman aged 25 to 39 in good health and CMV-seropositive. This rearrangement joins TRBV6-5 to TRBJ1-4, with TRBD1 identical over 7 bases. The CDR3 DNA sequence: TGTGCCAGCAGAGGGACAGATGAAAAACTGTTTTTT. Translated: CASRGTDEKLFF.